These 2 T cell receptor beta chains were sequenced from one sample in a study of OX40 agonist ivuxolimab in advanced cancers. Sequencing used immunoSEQ multiplex PCR; TCRdb keeps in-frame clones, though not all of them. This sample has around 60,000 clones, with around 90% found just once. The sample here was CD4+ or CD8+ T cells sorted from blood, taken in a trial of the OX40 agonist ivuxolimab. These receptors all come from an adult with an advanced solid tumor such as melanoma, head and neck, liver or kidney cancer.

The chain links TRBV6-1 to TRBJ1-5; 7 nucleotides match TRBD1. CDR1 MNHNS and CDR2 SASEGT come from the germline V gene. This CDR3 is built from 17 residues. The V gene end was trimmed by 0 bases and the J gene end by 3 bases; junction bases not matched to a gene: 8. The CDR3 region is CASSEALGTDNNQPQHF. The DNA of the CDR3 is TGTGCCAGCAGTGAAGCCCTCGGGACAGATAACAATCAGCCCCAGCATTTT.

This chain connects TRBV11-2 to TRBJ2-1; TRBD2 agrees at 14 bases. Germline CDR1 and CDR2: SGHAT and FQNNGV. V lost 5 bases, J lost 8 bases, and 14 bases stayed unmatched. CDR3 length equals 18 residues. CDR3 residues: CASSPYPPGLAGVHEQFF. CDR3 sequence (DNA): TGTGCCAGCAGCCCCTACCCCCCGGGACTAGCGGGAGTCCATGAGCAGTTCTTC.